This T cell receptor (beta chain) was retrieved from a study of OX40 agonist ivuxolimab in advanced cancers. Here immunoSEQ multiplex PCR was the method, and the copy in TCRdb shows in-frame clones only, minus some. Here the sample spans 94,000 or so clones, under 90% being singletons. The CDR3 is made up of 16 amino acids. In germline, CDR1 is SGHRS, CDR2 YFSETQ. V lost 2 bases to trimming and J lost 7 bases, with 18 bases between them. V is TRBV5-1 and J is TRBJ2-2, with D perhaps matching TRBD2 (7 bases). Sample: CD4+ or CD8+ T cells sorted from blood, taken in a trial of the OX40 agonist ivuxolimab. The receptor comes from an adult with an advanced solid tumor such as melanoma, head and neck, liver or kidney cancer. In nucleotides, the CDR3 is TGCGCCAGCAGCTTAACGGGGGGCGCTGGCGGCGGGGAGCTGTTTTTT. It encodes CASSLTGGAGGGELFF. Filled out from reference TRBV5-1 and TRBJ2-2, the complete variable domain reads KAGVTQTPRYLIKTRGQQVTLSCSPISGHRSVSWYQQTPGQGLQFLFEYFSETQRNKGNFPGRFSGRQFSNSRSEMNVSTLELGDSALYLCASSLTGGAGGGELFFGEGSRLTVL.